The 8 T cell receptor beta chains presented below share a single source sample, sequenced in a study. From the 5' RACE reads, TCRdb called clonotypes with MiXCR, one entry per CDR3 protein. This sample yields some 62,000 distinct CDR3 sequences, of which around 30% are seen a single time; over 2% belongs to the top ten. Sequenced sample: tumor-infiltrating naive CD4+ T cells sorted from the breast tumor. Subset defined: naive CD4+ T cells, CD4+CD45RA+CD25-. The receptors come from a female donor with breast cancer.

V is TRBV7-3 and J is TRBJ2-7; possibly TRBD2 for D (7 bases). Looked up from germline, CDR1 is SGHTA and CDR2 is FQGTGA. V lost 5 bases, J lost 7 bases, and 18 bases lay in between. The CDR3 runs 14 residues. CDR3 region: CASSPSGGGWEQYF. The CDR3 DNA is TGTGCCAGCAGCCCGTCTGGCGGGGGCTGGGAGCAGTACTTC.

The chain employs TRBV4-1 and TRBJ2-5, with 8 bases fitting TRBD1. Germline assignment: CDR1 MGHRA and CDR2 YSYEKL. The ends lost 2 bases at V and 1 base at J; junction bases unmatched: 18. This CDR3 spans 20 amino acids. CDR3 sequence reads: CASSQQFSGGQGYTQETQYF. CDR3 DNA sequence: TGCGCCAGCAGCCAACAATTCTCTGGCGGACAGGGTTACACCCAAGAGACCCAGTACTTC.

The V call is TRBV4-1, the J call TRBJ2-1; 8 bases map to TRBD2. Germline-derived CDR1 and CDR2 are MGHRA and YSYEKL. The ends lost 4 bases at V and 6 bases at J; junction bases unmatched: 5. This CDR3 contains 14 residues. The CDR3 reads CASSLFLAGNEQFF. The DNA of the CDR3 is TGCGCCAGCAGCCTATTTCTAGCGGGCAATGAGCAGTTCTTC.

The rearrangement links TRBV5-1 to TRBJ2-7; 9 nucleotides agree with TRBD1. CDR3 size: 14 residues. Trimming took 4 bases from V and 6 from J; bases not matched to a gene: 8. The V gene's germline CDR1 is SGHRS and CDR2 YFSETQ. The CDR3: CASSTSTGGGEQYF. CDR3 sequence (DNA): TGCGCCAGCAGCACCTCGACAGGGGGAGGCGAGCAGTACTTC.

The sample holds many counts of this clonotype. The rearrangement joins TRBV5-1 to TRBJ2-4; D remains ambiguous. The germline gives CDR1 SGHRS, CDR2 YFSETQ. The germline V and J ends were trimmed by 0 bases and 0 bases, with 7 bases remaining between them. The CDR3 sequence is 15 residues long. CDR3 sequence: CASSLDALAKNIQYF. The CDR3 coding sequence is TGCGCCAGCAGCTTGGACGCTTTAGCCAAAAACATTCAGTACTTC.

This clonotype turned up a few times. The chain combines TRBV6-5 with TRBJ2-7; D remains unclear. This CDR3 is built from 16 residues. V was pared by 0 bases and J by 3 bases, with 15 bases between. Germline CDR1 is MNHEY and CDR2 is SVGAGI. The CDR3 nucleotides are TGTGCCAGCAGTTACTCGAGTTCCGGTAGAGACTACGAGCAGTACTTC. This translates into CASSYSSSGRDYEQYF.

This clonotype has only a few counts. This chain connects TRBV4-2 to TRBJ2-7; 8 nucleotides align to TRBD1. CDR1 is LGHNA, CDR2 YNFKEQ, per germline. Unmatched junction bases numbered 4, after V lost 0 bases and J lost 3 bases. The CDR3 consists of 15 residues. The CDR3 spells CASSQDEQGVYEQYF. DNA of the CDR3: TGTGCCAGCAGCCAAGACGAACAGGGGGTCTACGAGCAGTACTTC.

This clonotype occurred many times. The chain joins TRBV5-1 to TRBJ2-5, with D unclear. CDR1 and CDR2 from the germline V gene are SGHRS and YFSETQ. CDR3 length: 11 residues. V dropped 4 bases and J dropped 2 bases, with 3 bases sitting between them. In nucleotides, the CDR3 is TGCGCCAGCAGCCAACAAGAGACCCAGTACTTC. It yields the protein CASSQQETQYF.